The present T cell receptor beta chain was sequenced within a study of blood T cell repertoires in COVID-19. Study summary: Spain, Italy and the United States supplied samples that represented acute and convalescent COVID-19. From T cells, B-cell-depleted T cells, or PBMCs came the material, which was cDNA or gDNA.

Only one count was recorded for this clone. Original methodology: Reference gene primer amplification yielded estimated nucleated cell counts. TCRdb's table, derived via immunoSEQ multiplex PCR, lists solely in-frame clones and lacks some. V and J calls plus clone size are reproduced from that table; the DNA served to infer D and trimming. Found here are 200,000 to 250,000 clones, more than 70% of them singletons; the top ten hold less than 3%. Sequenced input: peripheral blood. This clonotype was obtained from a woman aged 55-69 years with acute or convalescent COVID-19.

CDR3: CATSVGGQGQPQHF. For the CDR3, the DNA is TGTGCCACCAGCGTGGGGGGGCAGGGTCAGCCCCAGCATTTT. V and J are TRBV15 and TRBJ1-5; D possibly corresponds to TRBD1 (6 bases). V was pared by 5 bases and J by 6 bases, with 14 bases between. The CDR3 is 14 residues long. The germline V gene encodes CDR1 LNHNV and CDR2 YYDKDF (reference sequence).